This T cell receptor beta chain is from a study of graft-versus-host responses after intestinal transplantation (dated by TCRdb to the early 2020s). Concerning the study at large: The transplants that recipients received were multivisceral, liver-intestinal, or isolated intestinal. Every recipient was given anti-thymocyte globulin induction, then maintenance tacrolimus and steroids for 3 to 4 years. After intestinal transplantation, graft-versus-host and host-versus-graft alloreactive T cell clones in the graft, circulation and bone marrow were tracked using bulk TCR-beta CDR3 sequencing. Alloreactive clones were identified by sequencing pre-transplant mixed lymphocyte reaction products and comparing them with unstimulated pre-transplant donor and recipient T cells. The cohort enrolled under 30 intestinal transplant recipients, one of whom was a retransplant, and 3 patients without pretransplant specimens were excluded. A peak of at least 4% donor T cells among recipient peripheral blood mononuclear cells was the definition used for donor T cell macrochimerism. Instead of going to the commercial service, samples from a few later patients were sequenced in-house on an Illumina MiSeq and processed with MiXCR. Overall results and qualifications from the work: The conclusions were limited by the relatively low number and heterogeneity of the intestinal transplant patients. In patients with donor T cell macrochimerism, the allografts had high GvH to HvG T cell clonal ratios. GvH clones were found in recipient bone marrow, and some of the GvH clones appeared earlier in ileal mucosa or blood, which is consistent with an intestinal mucosal origin. Early after transplant, declines in HvG clones were associated with peak levels of circulating GvH clones.

CDR1 is given as SGHNT and CDR2 as YYREEE, both from the germline V gene (reference sequence). The CDR3 has 13 amino acids, counting the end cysteine and phenylalanine. CDR3 DNA only is kept here, 39 bases in frame from base 1. Trimming takes 2 bases from V and 1 base from J, and the germline ends sit 7 bases apart. Worth noting for this clone: Its target antigen remains unknown. Per-nucleotide qualities are absent, and no much larger clonotype sits a single base away.

Receptors were amplified or captured by the immunoSEQ multiplex PCR assay. In most patients, genomic DNA was isolated using the Qiagen DNeasy Blood and Tissue Kit and sent frozen to Adaptive Biotechnologies for TCR sequencing. For most patients, genomic DNA was subjected to high-throughput TCR-beta CDR3 sequencing by Adaptive Biotechnologies. On the authors' methods: Adaptive's ImmunoSEQ software was the source of the TCR sequencing data for about 20 patients, while a few other patients were processed with MiXCR and VDJtools. To correct CD4 versus CD8 sorting errors, sequences present in both subsets at a frequency ratio below 5:1 were removed. CDR3 nucleotide sequences shared between donor and recipient were removed because the origin of such sequences could not be assigned. To count as alloreactive, a clone needed at least 2-fold expansion over unstimulated cells and a minimum CFSE-low frequency of 0.002% (template counts) or 0.001% (read counts). Clones detected in sequenced pre-transplant spleen, lymph node, or MLR CFSE-low populations of the donor or recipient were defined as mappable. The cumulative frequency of alloreactive clones was calculated as a percentage of all sequences, weighted by copy number. Entries here come from immuneACCESS through TCRdb and include only in-frame sequences with V and J called. Some clones fail to appear in such tables; in the studies checked, an unresolved V gene covers under half of the shortfall, and the cause of the remainder is unknown. The DNA was the basis for D and trimming; V, J and clone size are from that table. Counted in this sample were approximately 90,000 clones; about 87% of them appeared once. The ten biggest clones cover roughly 0.28% of the sample.

Explained via the paper, the time point label denotes: cells obtained before transplantation from donor or recipient. CD3+CD4+ and CD3+CD8+ populations were FACS-sorted from unstimulated pre-transplant donor and recipient cells taken from spleen or lymph nodes. This receptor chain uses TRBV5-4 and TRBJ2-7, with no reliable assignment of the D segment. The TCR was taken from a human donor who was the organ donor for an intestinal transplant. This specimen consisted of unstimulated CD4+ T cells sorted from spleen or lymph node cells, obtained before transplant. The bases read TGTGCCAGCAGCTTCTATCTGTCCTACGAGCAGTACTTC. This codes for CASSFYLSYEQYF.